This TCR beta chain was identified in a study of read filtering for tumor transcriptome and immune sequencing. The library was built from 400 ng RNA with molecular barcoded adaptors for alpha/delta and beta/gamma chains. TCRdb reanalysed the reads using MiXCR and keeps one entry per CDR3 protein. The table lists 30,000 to 40,000 distinct CDR3 sequences, approximately 10% of them singletons. This clonotype came up many times. The CDR3 covers 12 residues. CDR1 is MNHEY, CDR2 SVGEGT, per germline. Trimming stripped 2 bases from V and 6 bases from J, with 4 bases between. Sampling of bone marrow took place during active disease in every patient.

V gene TRBV6-2 or TRBV6-3 combines with J gene TRBJ2-2; D gene uncertain. The receptor's source is a donor aged 40 or older with multiple myeloma. The specimen was a population of CD138-negative cells sorted from bone marrow. DNA for the CDR3: TGTGCCAGCAGTTACGGCCCCGGGGAGCTGTTTTTT. Protein sequence: CASSYGPGELFF.